The 2 T cell receptor beta chains given below trace back to one sample, sequenced in a study of cytomegalovirus exposure and HLA in healthy donors. Primers: 60 Vbeta forward and 13 Jbeta reverse. Repertoires were generated with immunoSEQ multiplex PCR, while TCRdb's copy carries only in-frame clones and drops some. The top ten hold roughly 2.9% of the sample, which has 150,000 to 200,000 clones, about 62% seen once. The sequencing sample was made of PBMCs. These TCRs come from a man aged 40-55 years in good health and CMV-seronegative.

The CDR3: CAISEDRGSREQYF. CDR3 DNA: TGTGCCATCAGTGAGGACAGGGGCTCCCGCGAGCAGTACTTC. The chain links TRBV10-3 to TRBJ2-7; the match to TRBD1 covers 8 bases. Germline CDR1 ENHRY, CDR2 SYGVKD. V shed 2 bases, J shed 6 bases, and the junction held 6 bases outside the gene matches. The CDR3 covers 14 residues.

The chain links TRBV5-1 to TRBJ1-1, with D possibly matching TRBD1 (6 bases). Germline lookup yields CDR1 SGHRS and CDR2 YFSETQ. The CDR3 contains 16 residues. Trimming took off 3 bases at V and 1 base at J, with 16 bases between the two ends. CDR3 nucleotides: TGCGCCAGCAGCTGGGGGATGACAGGAGCGAACACTGAAGCTTTCTTT. As protein: CASSWGMTGANTEAFF.